The 26 T cell receptor beta chains below all came from one sample that was sequenced in a study of blood T cell repertoires in COVID-19. The assay was immunoSEQ multiplex PCR, and TCRdb's table has in-frame clones only and misses some. The profile covers around 150,000 clones, with approximately 82% appearing a single time and about a fifth taken by the ten largest. Sequencing was carried out using peripheral blood. All receptors derive from a woman older than 75 with acute or convalescent COVID-19.

The chain links TRBV24-1 to TRBJ2-1, with 16 bases lining up with TRBD2. Unmatched junction bases numbered 7, after V lost 3 bases and J lost 9 bases. CDR1 and CDR2 from the germline V gene are KGHDR and SFDVKD. The CDR3 length is 17 residues. The CDR3 DNA is TGTGCCACCAGTGATCCTGGGACTAGCGGGAGGGCCGGTGAGCAGTTCTTC. This translates into CATSDPGTSGRAGEQFF.

The rearrangement joins TRBV30 to TRBJ1-2; D not resolved. This CDR3 is built from 12 residues. V shed 0 bases and J shed 8 bases, with 10 bases lying between them. Germline V CDR1 and CDR2: GTSNPN, SVGIG (reference sequence). The CDR3 spells CAWSVGGGGYTF. The CDR3 DNA follows: TGTGCCTGGAGTGTAGGCGGCGGAGGCTACACCTTC. Complete variable domain (other parts from reference TRBV30 and TRBJ1-2): SQTIHQWPATLVQPVGSPLSLECTVEGTSNPNLYWYRQAAGRGLQLLFYSVGIGQISSEVPQNLSASRPQDRQFILSSKKLLLSDSGFYLCAWSVGGGGYTFGSGTRLTVV.

The gene calls are TRBV5-4 and TRBJ1-2; 7 bases line up with TRBD1. Trimming took 4 bases from V and 8 from J; bases not matched to a gene: 17. The CDR3 has 16 amino acids. Germline CDR1 reads SGHNT; CDR2 reads YYREEE (reference sequence). CDR3 residues: CASSLPTGKIALGYTF. The CDR3 DNA is TGTGCCAGCAGCCTACCGACAGGGAAGATTGCGTTAGGCTACACCTTC.

The chain combines TRBV5-1 with TRBJ2-1, with 9 bases aligning to TRBD2. Germline CDR1 and CDR2: SGHRS and YFSETQ. Losses at the gene ends were 7 bases for V and 6 bases for J; bases not matched to a gene: 11. CDR3 length: 15 residues. The CDR3 sequence: CASQYLAGAGNEQFF. CDR3 sequence (DNA): TGCGCCAGCCAATATTTAGCGGGAGCTGGCAATGAGCAGTTCTTC.

CDR3 sequence: CASTDRGDSYEQYF. In DNA form, the CDR3 reads TGCGCCAGCACCGACAGGGGCGACTCCTACGAGCAGTACTTC. The chain uses TRBV10-1 and TRBJ2-7, with 8 bases aligning to TRBD1. Germline loops: CDR1 WNHNN, CDR2 SYGVQD (reference sequence). J gave up 0 bases and V 7 bases, and 5 bases lay outside the gene matches. The CDR3 has 14 amino acids.

The chain carries TRBV7-8 and TRBJ2-5; a weak D match, TRBD2 (6 bases). V lost 2 bases and J lost 2, with 15 bases in between. CDR3 length: 16 residues. Per germline, CDR1 SGHVS and CDR2 FQNEAQ. In nucleotides, the CDR3 is TGTGCCAGCAGCTTACTTGCGGGGAGTACACAAGAGACCCAGTACTTC. Translating it yields CASSLLAGSTQETQYF.

The chain recombines TRBV5-1 with TRBJ2-7, with unresolved D. Germline lookup yields CDR1 SGHRS and CDR2 YFSETQ. CDR3 length: 14 residues. V lost 4 bases, J lost 0 bases, and 11 bases lay in between. CDR3 residues: CASSPDSGSYEQYF. CDR3 DNA: TGCGCCAGCAGCCCAGACTCGGGCTCCTACGAGCAGTACTTC.

The J gene is TRBJ2-2, the V gene TRBV3-1 (or the pseudogene TRBV3-2); no reliable D call. Germline V gene lookup returns CDR1 LGHDT and CDR2 YNNKEL (reference sequence). The CDR3 length is 14 residues. V gave up 2 bases and J gave up 7 bases, with 11 bases separating them. CDR3: CASSQPGTNGELFF. In DNA form, the CDR3 reads TGTGCCAGCAGCCAACCCGGCACTAACGGGGAGCTGTTTTTT.

V usage is TRBV13 and J usage is TRBJ2-1, with 11 bases aligning to TRBD2. Germline values: CDR1 PRHDT, CDR2 FYEKMQ (reference sequence). The ends lost 8 bases at V and 3 bases at J; junction bases unmatched: 3. The CDR3 is 14 amino acids. The DNA for the CDR3 is TGTGCCAGCTTGCTAGCGGGAGGCTACAATGAGCAGTTCTTC. Its translation is CASLLAGGYNEQFF.

This clone has just a few counts. The rearrangement joins TRBV20-1 to TRBJ1-2; D is perhaps TRBD1 (5 bases). The V gene lost 3 bases and the J gene lost 5 bases, with 13 bases spanning the gap. There are 13 residues in the CDR3. Germline V gene lookup returns CDR1 DFQATT and CDR2 SNEGSKA (reference sequence). The CDR3 sequence: CSASWSKGYGYTF. The CDR3 DNA sequence: TGCAGTGCTAGTTGGAGTAAGGGGTATGGCTACACCTTC.

V gene TRBV7-9 combines with J gene TRBJ1-3; a possible D gene is TRBD1 (5 bases). Germline V gives CDR1 SEHNR, CDR2 FQNEAQ (reference sequence). V gave up 9 bases and J gave up 4 bases, with 16 bases separating them. The CDR3 has 14 amino acids. The CDR3 sequence: CASTSPGFGNTIYF. Written as DNA, the CDR3 is TGTGCCAGTACCTCTCCAGGGTTCGGAAACACCATATATTTT. Filled out from reference TRBV7-9 and TRBJ1-3, the complete variable domain reads DTGVSQNPRHKITKRGQNVTFRCDPISEHNRLYWYRQTLGQGPEFLTYFQNEAQLEKSRLLSDRFSAERPKGSFSTLEIQRTEQGDSAMYLCASTSPGFGNTIYFGEGSWLTVV.

The rearrangement links TRBV27 to TRBJ2-1; D is possibly TRBD2 (6 bases). Germline V gene data show CDR1 as MNHEY and CDR2 as SMNVEV (reference sequence). Trimming removed 2 bases from V and 6 bases from J, with 14 bases in between. The CDR3 contains 15 residues. In nucleotides, the CDR3 is TGTGCCAGCAGTTTAAATGGGCGGGGCCCCAATGAGCAGTTCTTC. This gives the protein CASSLNGRGPNEQFF.

There are many counts of this clone. The V call is TRBV4-1, the J call TRBJ2-7, with D tentatively TRBD1 (5 bases). CDR3 length: 14 amino acids. Germline V gene sequence: CDR1 MGHRA, CDR2 YSYEKL. V dropped 0 bases and J dropped 5 bases, with 11 bases sitting between them. The CDR3 DNA follows: TGCGCCAGCAGCCAAGAGGCCAGGGCTAACGAGCAGTACTTC. Amino acids: CASSQEARANEQYF.

The CDR3 DNA is TGTGCCAGCAGTGGAGACAGGGGGCTCGGAAACACCATATATTTT. It codes for CASSGDRGLGNTIYF. J is TRBJ1-3 and V is TRBV2, with 10 bases fitting TRBD1. V was pared by 4 bases and J by 4 bases, with 4 bases of the junction left unmatched. There are 15 residues in the CDR3. From germline, CDR1 is SNHLY and CDR2 FYNNEI.

This chain links TRBV28 with TRBJ2-1, with TRBD2 matching over 11 bases. Germline trimming cut 4 bases from V and 10 bases from J; bases unmatched to any gene: 9. CDR3 size: 15 residues. The germline V gene has CDR1 MDHEN and CDR2 SYDVKM. Here the CDR3 DNA reads TGTGCCAGCAGTTCATTAGCGGGAGGGATTAAAGAGCAGTTCTTC. It codes for CASSSLAGGIKEQFF.

The V call is TRBV6-5, the J call TRBJ1-2; 8 positions agree with TRBD1. The J segment lost 7 bases and the V segment lost 6 bases, leaving 10 bases of the junction unmatched. CDR1 is MNHEY and CDR2 is SVGAGI in the germline V gene. This CDR3 comprises 14 residues. As DNA, the CDR3 is TGTGCCAGCAGGGCTACAGGGGGTTGGCGTGGCTACACCTTC. It is translated as CASRATGGWRGYTF.

This chain uses TRBV29-1 with TRBJ1-1; D is uncertain. The germline V gene encodes CDR1 SQVTM and CDR2 ANQGSEA. Trimming cost V 2 bases and J 5 bases, with 15 bases left between them. This CDR3 comprises 14 residues. The CDR3 nucleotides read TGCAGCGTTGAAAGAGAGACAACTTGGACTGAAGCTTTCTTT. Its translation: CSVERETTWTEAFF.

The CDR3: CASSIEAGVRNEQFF. CDR3 bases: TGTGCCAGTAGTATTGAGGCGGGAGTGAGAAATGAGCAGTTCTTC. The chain recombines TRBV19 with TRBJ2-1; TRBD2 aligns across 7 bases. Germline V gene sequence: CDR1 LNHDA, CDR2 SQIVND (reference sequence). The CDR3 totals 15 residues. V gave up 3 bases and J gave up 7 bases; unmatched junction bases: 9.

The rearrangement joins TRBV9 to TRBJ2-5; TRBD1 agrees at 8 bases. With V trimmed by 5 bases and J by 2 bases, 2 bases remained unmatched. This CDR3 comprises 13 residues. Germline CDR1 and CDR2: SGDLS and YYNGEE. The CDR3 here is CASRRTGQETQYF. CDR3 nucleotides: TGTGCCAGCAGGAGGACAGGGCAAGAGACCCAGTACTTC.

V usage is TRBV4-1 and J usage is TRBJ2-5; D is possibly TRBD1 (7 bases). Germline V lookup: CDR1 MGHRA, CDR2 YSYEKL. The CDR3 consists of 13 residues. V lost 1 base to trimming and J lost 5 bases, with 8 bases between them. The CDR3 DNA reads TGCGCCAGCAGCCAAGCAGGGGGGGAGACCCAGTACTTC. Translating it yields CASSQAGGETQYF.

The genes are TRBV30 and TRBJ1-1; TRBD1 matches 7 bases. In germline, CDR1 is GTSNPN, CDR2 SVGIG (reference sequence). The CDR3 consists of 15 residues. V lost 0 bases to trimming and J lost 0 bases; unmatched junction nucleotides: 4. CDR3 in DNA: TGTGCCTGGAGTGTAGCGGACAGGATGAACACTGAAGCTTTCTTT. Translated, it gives CAWSVADRMNTEAFF. Combining the CDR3 with reference TRBV30 and TRBJ1-1 gives the whole variable domain SQTIHQWPATLVQPVGSPLSLECTVEGTSNPNLYWYRQAAGRGLQLLFYSVGIGQISSEVPQNLSASRPQDRQFILSSKKLLLSDSGFYLCAWSVADRMNTEAFFGQGTRLTVV.

The table lists this clone with a count of one. The chain has TRBV7-2 and TRBJ2-5; 7 bases are a match to TRBD1. The germline V gene encodes CDR1 SGHTA and CDR2 FQGNSA. V lost 5 bases, J lost 2 bases, and 8 bases stayed unmatched. This CDR3 has 15 residues. CDR3 in amino acids: CASSPGQRVQETQYF. The CDR3 nucleotides are TGTGCCAGCAGCCCGGGACAGAGAGTACAAGAGACCCAGTACTTC.

The rearrangement links TRBV11-3 to TRBJ2-2, with a possible D match to TRBD1 (5 bases). V was cut by 6 bases and J by 7 bases, with 18 bases left in between. This CDR3 is built from 15 residues. The germline V gene encodes CDR1 SGHNT and CDR2 YENEEA. CDR3 amino acids: CASRLKGPSNGELFF. The CDR3 region has the DNA TGTGCCAGCAGGTTAAAGGGGCCATCGAACGGGGAGCTGTTTTTT.

This sequence joins TRBV2 and TRBJ1-1; 7 bases fit TRBD1. Trimming at V came to 2 bases and at J to 6 bases, leaving 9 bases not matched to a gene. This CDR3 comprises 15 residues. Per germline, CDR1 SNHLY and CDR2 FYNNEI. In nucleotides, the CDR3 is TGTGCCAGCAGTGAAACGGTAGGGGGCTTTTCTGAAGCTTTCTTT. The encoded protein is CASSETVGGFSEAFF.

The CDR3 DNA reads as TGCGCCAGCAGACGGGACAACGAAATCTACTATGGCTACACCTTC. Translating gives CASRRDNEIYYGYTF. This chain uses TRBV5-1 with TRBJ1-2; weak D call: TRBD1 (6 bases). The CDR3 is 15 residues long. Trimming took 5 bases from V and 3 from J, leaving 17 bases between them. Germline assignment: CDR1 SGHRS and CDR2 YFSETQ.

V is TRBV7-9 and J is TRBJ2-2; D is perhaps TRBD2 (5 bases). V lost 5 bases and J 8 bases, leaving 27 bases between the germline ends. Germline V gene lookup returns CDR1 SEHNR and CDR2 FQNEAQ (reference sequence). The CDR3 runs 18 residues. CDR3 in amino acids: CASSPGLSELTGKGELFF. CDR3 nucleotides: TGTGCCAGCAGCCCAGGACTCAGCGAACTAACGGGGAAAGGGGAGCTGTTTTTT.